This is a list of T cell receptor beta chains from one sample in a study of blood T cells in healthy people across ages. A single record per CDR3 protein comes from TCRdb applying MiXCR to the 5' RACE reads. The table has more than 500,000 distinct CDR3 sequences, about 25% seen once. These sequences were also reported in another study, on T cells of mothers and their children.

The sequencing input was blood. All receptors derive from a boy aged 2 to 9 in good health. Each CDR3 is given with its conserved first and last residue. Expanded clones get a size class; other rows say once, few or many, or leave the size out.

j_gene,v_gene,abundance,CDR3aa
TRBJ2-7,TRBV12-5,-,CASEGLAGEVREQYF
TRBJ2-5,TRBV27,-,CASSLTGTGVGEQYF
TRBJ2-3,TRBV20-1,-,CSARDPRQGVTDTQYF
TRBJ1-2,TRBV3-1,-,CASSQEGASSYTF
TRBJ2-7,TRBV7-6,few,CASSGGGTYYEQCF
TRBJ1-2,TRBV4-2,-,CVSSQEHRAGYTF
-,TRBV7-9,-,CASSFGLAGEQYF
TRBJ2-3,TRBV2,-,CASSETSMGDTQYF
TRBJ1-2,TRBV5-1,-,CASSVVGAYGYTF
TRBJ2-1,TRBV6-9,-,CASSYSISGLSSYNEQFF
TRBJ2-1,TRBV7-9,-,CASSPLAREDNEQFF
TRBJ1-2,TRBV5-1,-,CASSLAGTSIDYTF
TRBJ1-5,TRBV19,few,CASSIPQGFSNQPQHF
TRBJ1-4,TRBV7-2,-,CASSRDGGDEKLFF
TRBJ2-5,TRBV15,few,CATSSQPGLVHETQYF
TRBJ2-3,TRBV12-3/TRBV12-4,-,CASSLDRQRTDTQYF
TRBJ2-5,TRBV6-5,few,CASSYSSRGQETQYF
TRBJ2-5,TRBV11-2,-,CASSPIQLAGGSRETQYF
TRBJ2-5,TRBV12-3/TRBV12-4,-,CASTSGGGGETQYF
TRBJ2-5,TRBV6-1,-,CASSVGDRTQETQYF
TRBJ1-5,TRBV20-1,-,CSALDKNSNQPQHF
TRBJ2-7,TRBV2,-,CASSGLAGGPPPYEQYF
TRBJ2-3,TRBV7-9,-,CASSSALGGPTDTQYF
TRBJ2-7,TRBV14,-,CASSIRRSAYEQYF
TRBJ2-1,TRBV10-2,once,CASSVLAGGSYNEQFF
TRBJ2-1,TRBV7-3,-,CASSLERSWDEQFF
TRBJ2-5,TRBV12-3/TRBV12-4,-,CASSAVRWETQYF
TRBJ2-7,TRBV10-2,-,CASTQGARMRDYEQYF
TRBJ2-7,TRBV20-1,-,CSARGQALGEQYF
TRBJ1-2,TRBV4-3,few,CASSQGTGRGGYTF
TRBJ1-1,TRBV11-1,few,CASSLRGWGNTEAFF
TRBJ2-7,TRBV9,few,CASSVGLAGGDEQYF
TRBJ1-5,TRBV6-1,-,CASRAGESNQPQHF
TRBJ1-5,TRBV12-3/TRBV12-4,few,CASNRRNQPQHF
TRBJ1-1,TRBV7-9,-,CASSLGTLTEAFF
TRBJ2-7,TRBV3-1,-,CASSPGLAGGNEQYF
TRBJ1-2,TRBV7-8,-,CASSSRTAHPPNYGYTF
TRBJ2-7,TRBV7-9,many,CASSLVGYEQYF
TRBJ1-5,TRBV3-1,few,CASSPDGKTGNQPQHF
TRBJ2-5,TRBV18,few,CASSPPTRAQETQYF
TRBJ2-4,TRBV3-1,-,CASSQGQGHTKNIQYF
TRBJ2-5,TRBV7-2,-,CASSLADRLAGESQETQYF